A selection of T cell receptor beta chains follows, all from one sample in a study of T-cell memory formation after mild COVID-19. TCRdb analysed the 5' RACE reads with MiXCR anew, one entry per CDR3 protein. The sample lists approximately 480,000 distinct CDR3 sequences, roughly 20% occurring once. Material: PBMCs or a T cell subset sorted from them (not recorded which). The receptors stem from an adult woman who had mild COVID-19 (a few samples of this study predate the infection). Cell type and time point are not known. CDR3s include the opening cysteine and the closing phenylalanine or tryptophan. Each record gives: D gene, J gene, V gene, clone size, CDR3 DNA, CDR3 protein. A D gene is named only where the DNA matches it firmly. Only some rows state a clone size, as once, few, many or a class for expanded clones.

d_gene: TRBD2; j_gene: TRBJ2-2; v_gene: TRBV24-1; abundance: few; CDR3nt: TGTGCCACCAGTGACTCGGGACTAGCGGTCTACGCGAACACCGGGGAGCTGTTTTTT; CDR3aa: CATSDSGLAVYANTGELFF
d_gene: TRBD1; j_gene: TRBJ2-7; v_gene: TRBV7-9; abundance: few; CDR3nt: TGTGCCAGCAGCTTGAGGGACAGGATCTACGAGCAGTACTTC; CDR3aa: CASSLRDRIYEQYF
d_gene: -; j_gene: TRBJ2-1; v_gene: TRBV11-3; abundance: -; CDR3nt: TGTGCCAGCAGCTTAGATCGCCGGACTGAGCAGTTCTTC; CDR3aa: CASSLDRRTEQFF
d_gene: -; j_gene: TRBJ2-7; v_gene: TRBV25-1; abundance: once; CDR3nt: TGTGCCAGCAGTGGATCCCCCGGGACGGGTCCCTACGAGCAGTACTTC; CDR3aa: CASSGSPGTGPYEQYF
d_gene: TRBD1; j_gene: TRBJ1-1; v_gene: TRBV12-3/TRBV12-4; abundance: few; CDR3nt: TGTGCCAGCAGCCATGACAGGGGGTACACTGAAGCTTTCTTT; CDR3aa: CASSHDRGYTEAFF
d_gene: -; j_gene: TRBJ2-7; v_gene: TRBV6-2/TRBV6-3; abundance: -; CDR3nt: TGTGCCAGCAGTAAAGTCTACGAGCAGTACTTC; CDR3aa: CASSKVYEQYF
d_gene: TRBD1; j_gene: TRBJ2-2; v_gene: TRBV12-3/TRBV12-4; abundance: few; CDR3nt: TGTGCCAGCAGTCCCCCCGGGACAGGGGGGGCCGGGGAGCTGTTTTTT; CDR3aa: CASSPPGTGGAGELFF
d_gene: -; j_gene: TRBJ2-1; v_gene: TRBV7-9; abundance: few; CDR3nt: TGTGCCAGCAGCCCTCGGACTGTCAATGAGCAGTTCTTC; CDR3aa: CASSPRTVNEQFF
d_gene: -; j_gene: TRBJ1-1; v_gene: TRBV10-3; abundance: -; CDR3nt: TGTGCCATCAGTGAGCAGTCGAACACTGAAGCTTTCTTT; CDR3aa: CAISEQSNTEAFF
d_gene: -; j_gene: TRBJ2-1; v_gene: TRBV12-3/TRBV12-4; abundance: -; CDR3nt: TGTGCCAGCAGTTTTGAATTCGCTAGGGTGAATGAGCAGTTCTTC; CDR3aa: CASSFEFARVNEQFF
d_gene: TRBD1; j_gene: TRBJ1-2; v_gene: TRBV6-2/TRBV6-3; abundance: -; CDR3nt: TGTGCCAGCACCACCGGGACAGTGGGCCTCTATGGCTACACCTTC; CDR3aa: CASTTGTVGLYGYTF
d_gene: -; j_gene: TRBJ2-1; v_gene: TRBV29-1; abundance: few; CDR3nt: TGCAGCGTTGCCTTAGCGGAGCAGTTCTTC; CDR3aa: CSVALAEQFF
d_gene: -; j_gene: TRBJ2-4; v_gene: TRBV4-1; abundance: many; CDR3nt: TGCGCCAGCAGCCAGGTCTTCTCGGAACCCGGTCTAGCCAAAAACATTCAGTACTTC; CDR3aa: CASSQVFSEPGLAKNIQYF
d_gene: TRBD1; j_gene: TRBJ1-3; v_gene: TRBV20-1; abundance: many; CDR3nt: TGCAGTGCTAGACACACTACCGGGACAGTTGGAAACACCATATATTTT; CDR3aa: CSARHTTGTVGNTIYF
d_gene: -; j_gene: TRBJ1-1; v_gene: TRBV6-1; abundance: -; CDR3nt: TGTGCCAGCAGTGACTCTGTTTTGTACACTGAAGCTTTCTTT; CDR3aa: CASSDSVLYTEAFF
d_gene: TRBD1; j_gene: TRBJ2-3; v_gene: TRBV11-3; abundance: few; CDR3nt: TGTGCCAGCAGCCGAGGGTTGGACAGGAACACAGATACGCAGTATTTT; CDR3aa: CASSRGLDRNTDTQYF
d_gene: TRBD1; j_gene: TRBJ1-1; v_gene: TRBV11-3; abundance: -; CDR3nt: TGTGCCAGCAGCCCCGCCGGCCAGGGGGGGTACGTCACTGAAGCTTTCTTT; CDR3aa: CASSPAGQGGYVTEAFF
d_gene: -; j_gene: TRBJ1-1; v_gene: TRBV25-1; abundance: -; CDR3nt: TGTGCCAGCAGTGAATATTTCCCAGGGACCAAGGCTGAAGCTTTCTTT; CDR3aa: CASSEYFPGTKAEAFF
d_gene: -; j_gene: TRBJ2-5; v_gene: TRBV7-9; abundance: few; CDR3nt: TGTGCCAGCAGTACTCACCCCGGGGCCCTCCAAGAGACCCAGTACTTC; CDR3aa: CASSTHPGALQETQYF
d_gene: -; j_gene: TRBJ1-1; v_gene: TRBV2; abundance: -; CDR3nt: TGTGCCAGCTCTTCCCTGGCTGAAGCTTTCTTT; CDR3aa: CASSSLAEAFF
d_gene: -; j_gene: TRBJ1-1; v_gene: TRBV15; abundance: -; CDR3nt: TGTGCCACCAGCGGTACGGTGAGAATGAACACTGAAGCTTTCTTT; CDR3aa: CATSGTVRMNTEAFF
d_gene: -; j_gene: TRBJ1-5; v_gene: TRBV6-1; abundance: -; CDR3nt: TGTGCCAGCCGGTATAGCAATCAGCCCCAGCATTTT; CDR3aa: CASRYSNQPQHF
d_gene: -; j_gene: TRBJ2-1; v_gene: TRBV5-4; abundance: few; CDR3nt: TGTGCCACCTCGGAGTCGAACAATGAGCAGTTCTTC; CDR3aa: CATSESNNEQFF
d_gene: -; j_gene: TRBJ2-1; v_gene: TRBV23-1; abundance: few; CDR3nt: TGCGCCAGCAGTCCCCCACAGGCGGGGAACAATGAGCAGTTCTTC; CDR3aa: CASSPPQAGNNEQFF
d_gene: -; j_gene: TRBJ2-3; v_gene: TRBV24-1; abundance: few; CDR3nt: TGTGCCACCCGCGCCAGCCCTGGTGAGGGGAGAGATACGCAGTATTTT; CDR3aa: CATRASPGEGRDTQYF
d_gene: -; j_gene: TRBJ2-5; v_gene: TRBV7-8; abundance: -; CDR3nt: TGTGCCAGCAGCTTATCCCTACTAGTATTGGGGGAAGAGACCCAGTACTTC; CDR3aa: CASSLSLLVLGEETQYF
d_gene: TRBD2; j_gene: TRBJ2-1; v_gene: TRBV24-1; abundance: -; CDR3nt: TGTGCCACCAGTGATACGACTAGCGGGAGCTCCTACAATGAGCAGTTCTTC; CDR3aa: CATSDTTSGSSYNEQFF
d_gene: -; j_gene: TRBJ1-2; v_gene: TRBV12-3/TRBV12-4; abundance: -; CDR3nt: TGTGCCAGCAGTTTAAAAGGGGCCTGTGGCTACACCTTC; CDR3aa: CASSLKGACGYTF
d_gene: -; j_gene: TRBJ2-1; v_gene: TRBV30; abundance: -; CDR3nt: TGTGCCTGGACTTACGAAGGGCTCCCTGGGAATGAGCAGTTCTTC; CDR3aa: CAWTYEGLPGNEQFF
d_gene: TRBD2; j_gene: TRBJ2-7; v_gene: TRBV20-1; abundance: few; CDR3nt: TGCAGTGCTAGAGATGTGGGCAGGGAGGGTACCTACGAGCAGTACTTC; CDR3aa: CSARDVGREGTYEQYF
d_gene: -; j_gene: TRBJ2-7; v_gene: TRBV7-2; abundance: -; CDR3nt: TGTGCCAGCAGCTCCCCAAGGGGTGGGTATGAGCAGTACTTC; CDR3aa: CASSSPRGGYEQYF
d_gene: TRBD2; j_gene: TRBJ2-3; v_gene: TRBV11-2; abundance: few; CDR3nt: TGTGCCAGCAGCTTAGACTTACTGGCTAGCGGGAGTACAGATACGCAGTATTTT; CDR3aa: CASSLDLLASGSTDTQYF
d_gene: -; j_gene: TRBJ1-1; v_gene: TRBV3-1; abundance: -; CDR3nt: TGTGCCAGCAGCCAACTACACATGAACACTGAAGCTTTCTTT; CDR3aa: CASSQLHMNTEAFF
d_gene: -; j_gene: TRBJ2-3; v_gene: TRBV12-3/TRBV12-4; abundance: few; CDR3nt: TGTGCCAGCAAGGAGTCAGGGAGCACAGATACGCAGTATTTT; CDR3aa: CASKESGSTDTQYF
d_gene: TRBD2; j_gene: TRBJ2-7; v_gene: TRBV7-8; abundance: -; CDR3nt: TGTGCCAGCAGCTTAGCGCTTAGTAGCGGGAGTATTTACGAGCAGTACTTC; CDR3aa: CASSLALSSGSIYEQYF
d_gene: -; j_gene: TRBJ1-2; v_gene: TRBV18; abundance: -; CDR3nt: TGTGCCAGCTCACCGCTCGGGACGGACTATGGCTACACCTTC; CDR3aa: CASSPLGTDYGYTF
d_gene: TRBD2; j_gene: TRBJ2-7; v_gene: TRBV18; abundance: -; CDR3nt: TGTGCCAGCTCACCCCTAAGGACTAGCGAAAGATACGAGCAGTACTTC; CDR3aa: CASSPLRTSERYEQYF
d_gene: -; j_gene: TRBJ2-1; v_gene: TRBV3-1; abundance: few; CDR3nt: TGTGCCAGCAGCCCACCGGGCGCGGGGTACAATGAGCAGTTCTTC; CDR3aa: CASSPPGAGYNEQFF
d_gene: -; j_gene: TRBJ2-6; v_gene: TRBV12-3/TRBV12-4; abundance: -; CDR3nt: TGTGCCAGCAGTTTCGGGTTCGGGGCCAACGTCCTGACTTTC; CDR3aa: CASSFGFGANVLTF